Presented here are 25 T cell receptor gamma chains from one specimen sequenced in a study of γδ T cells in repeated Plasmodium falciparum infection. Flow sorting of PBMC yielded separate Vgamma9/Vdelta2+ and Vdelta2-negative gammadelta T cell populations for bulk repertoire analysis. TCRdb re-processed the multiplex PCR reads using CATT. The sample lists about 30,000 gamma-chain clones, roughly 1.4% occurring once. The sample taken for sequencing was gamma-delta T cells from blood. The receptors here all came from a pool of human donors (malaria-infected and uninfected, not separated).

This clone was seen ten or more times. The chain employs TRGV4 and TRGJ1 or TRGJ2. The CDR3 consists of 13 residues. Trimming at V came to 5 bases and at J to 0 bases, leaving 4 bases not matched to a gene. In germline, CDR1 is EGSTGY, CDR2 YDSYTSSV. The CDR3 here is CATWVPNYYKKLF. Here the CDR3 DNA reads TGTGCCACCTGGGTACCGAATTATTATAAGAAACTCTTT.

As regards this clone: This DNA's translation differs at residue 7 from TCRdb's protein, which comes from a much larger clone; a read error is likely, and the protein shown is translated from the DNA. The chain couples TRGV9 to TRGJP. TCRdb supplies no J gene; here it was assigned by aligning the nucleotide sequence to germline. The V segment lost 4 bases and the J segment 9 bases; nucleotides outside the gene matches: 15. CDR3 length equals 18 residues. Germline lookup yields CDR1 GITISATS and CDR2 ISYDGTV (reference sequence). The CDR3 loop reads CALWDQSAFGLGKKIKVF. The CDR3 region has the DNA TGTGCCTTGTGGGACCAGAGCGCTTTTGGGTTGGGCAAAAAAATCAAGGTATTT.

This clone was picked up a small number of times. The TCRdb protein comes from a much larger clone and disagrees with this DNA's translation at residue 9, likely due to a read error; the protein given here is derived from the DNA. This chain uses TRGV9 with TRGJ1 or TRGJ2. No J segment appears in TCRdb, so it was assigned here by matching the sequence to germline. Germline V gene data show CDR1 as GITISATS and CDR2 as ISYDGTV (reference sequence). The CDR3 has 13 residues. The CDR3 loop reads CALWIPLYCKKLF. The CDR3 DNA sequence: TGTGCCTTGTGGATCCCCCTTTATTGTAAGAAACTCTTT.

This clone was detected many times. TCRdb records a much larger clone's protein for this DNA, with a difference at residue 2 that likely arises from a read error; the protein given is the translation of the DNA. The chain couples TRGV2 to TRGJ1 or TRGJ2. TCRdb leaves out the J gene; it was filled in here by matching the DNA to germline. The length of the CDR3 is 13 residues. Looked up from germline, CDR1 is EGSNGY and CDR2 is YDSYNSKV. Here the CDR3 reads CTTWDGNYYKKLF. The CDR3 DNA is TGTACCACCTGGGACGGGAATTATTATAAGAAACTCTTT.

This clone was detected ten times or more. The protein given by TCRdb reflects a much larger clone and differs at residue 10 from this DNA's translation, likely from a read error; the protein shown is the DNA's translation. The gene calls are TRGV3 and TRGJP2. In the absence of a J gene in TCRdb, the DNA was matched to germline to assign it here. The CDR3 covers 15 residues. The germline gives CDR1 VTNTFY, CDR2 YDVSTARD (reference sequence). This chain's CDR3 is CATWDRRRSGWIKTF. CDR3 nucleotides: TGTGCCACCTGGGACCGACGTAGGAGTGGTTGGATCAAGACGTTT.

In its sample, this clone was seen many times. The protein in TCRdb stems from a much larger clone and differs at residue 13 from this DNA's translation, likely a read error; here the protein is translated from the DNA. The genes are TRGV9 and TRGJ1 or TRGJ2. CDR1 is GITISATS and CDR2 is ISYDGTV in the germline V gene (reference sequence). The CDR3 has 15 amino acids. DNA for the CDR3: TGTGCCTTGTGGGAGGTCTCCAGGAATTATTATAAGATACTCTTT. Amino acids: CALWEVSRNYYKILF.

This clone was seen at least ten times. TCRdb's protein for this DNA is that of a much larger clone and differs from the translation at residue 13, likely a read error; the protein shown is the DNA translation. The chain has TRGV9 and TRGJP. Here the J gene was assigned by germline matching of the DNA, as TCRdb has none. Germline CDR1 reads GITISATS; CDR2 reads ISYDGTV (reference sequence). The CDR3 runs to 18 residues. The CDR3 DNA is TGTGCCTTGTGGGAGGTGCAGCCCCAAGAGTTGGGCAGAAAAATCAAGGTATTT. Translated, it gives CALWEVQPQELGRKIKVF.

This clone was found many times. V gene TRGV4 combines with J gene TRGJ1 or TRGJ2. Per the germline V gene, CDR1 is EGSTGY and CDR2 is YDSYTSSV. CDR3 length: 13 amino acids. Germline trimming cut 0 bases from V and 7 bases from J; bases unmatched to any gene: 6. Written as DNA, the CDR3 is TGTGCCACCTGGGATGGGCCGTGGTATAAGAAACTCTTT. It translates to CATWDGPWYKKLF.

A few counts support this clone. With a far larger clone one base away, a read error is the likely cause. Other DNA variants within this sample encode the same CDR3. The chain couples TRGV2 to TRGJ1 or TRGJ2. The J gene comes from matching the DNA to germline here; TCRdb lacks it. Germline values: CDR1 EGSNGY, CDR2 YDSYNSKV. V was pared by 4 bases and J by 0 bases, with 6 bases of the junction left unmatched. This CDR3 has 14 residues. CDR3: CATWDVENYYKKLF. CDR3 nucleotide sequence: TGTGCCACCTGGGATGTAGAGAATTATTATAAGAAACTCTTT.

In its sample, this clone was seen many times. A single base is all that separates this from a far larger clone, so a read error is likely. At the DNA level, this CDR3 is encoded by other sequences in the same sample as well. The genes are TRGV3 and TRGJP2. The J gene was not available in TCRdb and was assigned here by matching the DNA to germline segments. The germline V gene has CDR1 VTNTFY and CDR2 YDVSTARD (reference sequence). The CDR3 totals 14 residues. V trimming: 0 bases; J trimming: 11 bases; junction bases outside the gene matches: 9. The CDR3, as DNA: TGTGCCACCTGGGACAGGTCAAGGGACTGGATCAAGACGTTT. Its protein product is CATWDRSRDWIKTF.

This clone was recorded at least ten times. The chain couples TRGV2 to TRGJ1 or TRGJ2. The CDR3 is made up of 12 amino acids. J was trimmed by 3 bases and V by 6 bases; bases with no gene match: 5. Germline-derived CDR1 and CDR2 are EGSNGY and YDSYNSKV. For the CDR3, the DNA is TGTGCCACCTGGTCATTTTATTATAAGAAACTCTTT. Protein: CATWSFYYKKLF.

Many counts were recorded for this clone. A read error is possible here, since a much larger clone lies one base away. Other DNA variants within this sample encode the same CDR3. The V segment is TRGV9, and no J call was made. The CDR3 covers 12 residues. Looked up from germline, CDR1 is GITISATS and CDR2 is ISYDGTV (reference sequence). The chain's CDR3 is CALWESFNKKLF. The CDR3 DNA reads TGTGCCTTGTGGGAGTCCTTTAATAAGAAGCTCTTT.

Comments on this clone: With only one base between it and a far larger clone, this is likely a read error. Other DNA sequences within the sample encode an identical CDR3. No call exists for the J gene, whereas the V gene is TRGV9. The CDR3 runs to 17 residues. Germline CDR1 is GITISATS and CDR2 is ISYDGTV (reference sequence). For the CDR3, the DNA is TGTGCCTTGTGGGAGGATCACACAGGGTTGGGCAAAAAAATCAAGGTGTTT. Protein: CALWEDHTGLGKKIKVF.

This clone was counted at least ten times. The TCRdb protein, from a much larger clone, departs from this DNA's translation at residue 7, likely by read error; the protein shown derives from the DNA. The gene calls are TRGV9 and TRGJ1 or TRGJ2. No J segment appears in TCRdb, so it was assigned here by matching the sequence to germline. Per the germline V gene, CDR1 is GITISATS and CDR2 is ISYDGTV (reference sequence). This CDR3 has 14 residues. Trimming at V came to 3 bases and at J to 3 bases, leaving 8 bases not matched to a gene. CDR3 DNA sequence: TGTGCCTTGTGGGAGAAGGCCCTTTATTATAAGAAACTCTTT. It codes for CALWEKALYYKKLF.

This clone was recorded at least ten times. TCRdb pairs this DNA with a much larger clone's protein that differs at residue 6, likely a read error; the protein shown was translated from the DNA. The rearrangement uses TRGV9 and TRGJP. Since TCRdb gives no J gene, matching the DNA to germline was used here to assign it. In germline, CDR1 is GITISATS, CDR2 ISYDGTV (reference sequence). The CDR3 totals 16 residues. V trimming: 3 bases; J trimming: 8 bases; junction bases outside the gene matches: 7. The CDR3 DNA is TGTGCCTTGTGGGAGACTCTGAAGTTGGGCAAAAAAATCAAGGTATTT. This gives the protein CALWETLKLGKKIKVF.

To note about this clone: One base away lies a much larger clone, so this may be a sequencing read error. No DNA is shown, since the ends of the CDR3 on it are uncertain; the CDR3 is the one TCRdb lists. V gene assignment gives TRGV5, but the J gene was left uncalled. The germline gives CDR1 VINAFY, CDR2 YDVSNSKD. Inclusive of both ends, the CDR3 amounts to 33 amino acids. This CDR3 reads CATWDRLGIIIRNSLAVEQHRLSQVSIGRIQHF.

This clone was counted ten times or more. A read error is likely here: a far larger clone is one base away. Additional DNA sequences in this sample encode the identical CDR3. The chain has TRGV9 and TRGJP. The J gene, left out of TCRdb, was set here by checking the DNA against germline. The germline V gene has CDR1 GITISATS and CDR2 ISYDGTV (reference sequence). The CDR3 is 19 amino acids. V dropped 1 base and J dropped 7; count of bases not matched to a gene: 13. The chain's CDR3 is CALWEVHLVRELGKKIKVF. Written as DNA, the CDR3 is TGTGCCTTGTGGGAGGTACATTTGGTGAGGGAGTTGGGCAAAAAAATCAAGGTATTT.

This clone has a handful of counts. This sequence is one base from a far larger clone and is likely a read error. Within the sample, other DNA sequences also encode this same CDR3. This rearrangement joins TRGV2 to TRGJ1 or TRGJ2. Germline V gene data show CDR1 as EGSNGY and CDR2 as YDSYNSKV. The CDR3 runs 13 residues. The CDR3 loop is CATWDGTRGQLFF. CDR3 nucleotide sequence: TGTGCCACCTGGGACGGGACTAGGGGCCAGTTGTTCTTT.

This clone was observed at least ten times. A far larger clone lies a single base away; this is likely a read error. This sample includes further DNA sequences coding for the same CDR3. The rearrangement uses TRGV9 and TRGJ1 or TRGJ2. This CDR3 is built from 11 residues. Per the germline V gene, CDR1 is GITISATS and CDR2 is ISYDGTV (reference sequence). The CDR3 loop is CALWEVREKLF. The CDR3 nucleotides are TGTGCCCTGTGGGAGGTACGGGAGAAACTCTTT.

This clone was seen a few times. The TCRdb protein, from a much larger clone, departs from this DNA's translation at residue 5, likely by read error; the protein shown derives from the DNA. The rearrangement uses TRGV2 and TRGJ1 or TRGJ2. No J gene is reported in TCRdb; it was inferred here by comparing the DNA with germline. The CDR3 runs 13 residues. CDR1 and CDR2 (germline): EGSNGY, YDSYNSKV. CDR3: CATWGGQSYKKLF. The DNA of the CDR3 is TGTGCCACCTGGGGCGGGCAAAGTTATAAGAAACTCTTT.

This clone was seen ten or more times. Only one base separates this from a far larger clonotype, so it likely reflects a read error. The V gene call reads TRGV4; no J gene was called. Germline-derived CDR1 and CDR2 are EGSTGY and YDSYTSSV. The CDR3 runs 11 residues. CDR3 sequence: CATWDKDKKLF. CDR3 in DNA: TGTGCCACCTGGGATAAGGATAAGAAGCTCTTT.

This clone was found many times. This may be a read error, as it is one base from a much larger clone. Other DNA sequences of this sample code for an identical CDR3. The chain links TRGV2 to TRGJ1 or TRGJ2. The CDR3 is 11 amino acids. The V and J ends lost 0 bases and 10 bases, in that order; junction bases with no gene match: 3. Germline CDR1 is EGSNGY and CDR2 is YDSYNSKV. This CDR3 is CATWDGPKKLF. Here the CDR3 DNA reads TGTGCCACCTGGGACGGGCCCAAGAAACTCTTT.

This clone has just a few counts. The TCRdb protein, from a much larger clone, departs from this DNA's translation at residue 3, likely by read error; the protein shown derives from the DNA. The chain uses TRGV2 and TRGJ1 or TRGJ2. No J gene is reported in TCRdb; it was inferred here by comparing the DNA with germline. Germline V gene sequence: CDR1 EGSNGY, CDR2 YDSYNSKV. The CDR3 has 11 amino acids. The chain's CDR3 is CAIWDGLVKLF. In DNA, the CDR3 is TGTGCCATCTGGGACGGGCTAGTGAAACTCTTT.

This clone came up many times. Only one base separates this from a far larger clonotype, so it likely reflects a read error. Other DNA sequences of this sample code for an identical CDR3. The CDR3 reads CALWELQELGKKIKVF. CDR3 coding DNA: TGTGCCTTGTGGGAGTTACAAGAGTTGGGCAAAAAGATCAAGGTATTT. V is TRGV9 and J is TRGJP. This CDR3 is 16 amino acids long. The germline CDR1 and CDR2 sequences are GITISATS and ISYDGTV (reference sequence).

This clone was seen many times. This sequence may be a read error, since a much larger clone differs from it by one base. Other DNA sequences in the same sample also yield this CDR3. The chain employs TRGV2 and TRGJP2. The germline V gene encodes CDR1 EGSNGY and CDR2 YDSYNSKV. V was pared by 0 bases and J by 3 bases, with 1 base of the junction left unmatched. The CDR3 is 14 residues long. The CDR3 DNA sequence: TGTGCCACCTGGGACGGGCGTAGTGATTGGATCAAGACGTTT. Translated: CATWDGRSDWIKTF.